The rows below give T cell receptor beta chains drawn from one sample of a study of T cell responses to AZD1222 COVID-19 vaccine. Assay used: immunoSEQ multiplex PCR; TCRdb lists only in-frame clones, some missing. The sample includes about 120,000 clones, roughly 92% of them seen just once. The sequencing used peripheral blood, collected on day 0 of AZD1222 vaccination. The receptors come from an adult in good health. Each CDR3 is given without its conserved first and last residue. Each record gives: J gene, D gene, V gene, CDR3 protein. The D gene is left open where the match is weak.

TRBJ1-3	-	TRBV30	AWTAGNTIY
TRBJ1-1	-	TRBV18	ASSQQQEAF
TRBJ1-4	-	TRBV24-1	ATSDFPLGEKLF
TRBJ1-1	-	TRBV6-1	ASSEGPGAVNTEAF
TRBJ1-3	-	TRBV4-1	ASSQGGRGNTIY
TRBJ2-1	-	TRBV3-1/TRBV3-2	ASSQDMPGVGNEQF
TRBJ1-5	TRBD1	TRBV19	ASSDRTGGNQPQH
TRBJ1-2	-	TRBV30	AWSVRGGTRSYGYT
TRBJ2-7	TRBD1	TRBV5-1	ASSLGQGSSYEQY
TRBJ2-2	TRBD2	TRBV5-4	ASSPSSGRATGELF
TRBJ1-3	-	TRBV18	ASSPSGNTIY
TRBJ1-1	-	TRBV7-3	ASSSNGDTEAF
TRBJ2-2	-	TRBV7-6	ASSLVGYPDTGELF
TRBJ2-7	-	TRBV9	ASSPGGAGEQY
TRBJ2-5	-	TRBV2	ASSEAETQY
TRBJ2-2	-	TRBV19	ASSISGAKAGELF
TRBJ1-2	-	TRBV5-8	ASSLFVGGNYGYT
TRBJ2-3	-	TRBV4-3	ASSQDRRRPQY
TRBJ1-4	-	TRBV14	ASSLLTDEKLF
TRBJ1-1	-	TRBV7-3	ASSLVAVAGPPF
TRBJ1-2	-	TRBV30	ACPMRDTGGYT
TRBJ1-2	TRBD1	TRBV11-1	ASSSQGQGFGYT
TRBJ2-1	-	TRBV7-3	ASSLTPRANEQF
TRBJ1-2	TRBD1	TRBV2	ASQGQTAVYGYT
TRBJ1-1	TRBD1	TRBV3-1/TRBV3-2	ASSWDRGDTEAF
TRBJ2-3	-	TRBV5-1	ASSLGGGNTDTQY
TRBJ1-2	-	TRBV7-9	ASSPGRLYGYT
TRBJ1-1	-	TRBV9	ASSVDGIGSEAF
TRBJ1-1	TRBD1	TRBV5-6	ASSQKFRDRAGAF
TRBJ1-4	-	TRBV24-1	ATSEQGVEKLF
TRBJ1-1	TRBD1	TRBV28	ASSPLGQGIPEAF
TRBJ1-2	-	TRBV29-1	SVEWGSGRRGYT
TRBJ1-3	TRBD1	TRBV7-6	ASSLTGGSSGNTIY
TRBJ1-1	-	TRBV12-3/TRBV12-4	ASSFGAGTEAF
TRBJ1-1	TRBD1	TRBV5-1	ASSRTGSHQIEAF